This T cell receptor (beta chain) was retrieved from a study of T cells in localized non-small cell lung cancer (dated by TCRdb to between 2020 and 2021). In the study overall: The study examined T cell repertoires in 200 to 300 patients with early-stage NSCLC and compared tumors with uninvolved tumor-adjacent lungs. The cohort was made up of approximately 250 treatment-naive NSCLC patients whose localized lung tumors had been resected. A mean age of about 66 years was recorded for the NSCLC patients, of whom 129 were male and some 99 were female. General conclusions and limits of the study: Since the design was exploratory, TCR variables were selected using unadjusted p-values with no false-discovery rate correction. Uninvolved tumor-adjacent lung showed the highest T cell clonality, higher than tumor, which suggests more focused antigenic responses in the uninvolved tumor-adjacent lung. Multi-region tumor sequencing was not performed, so intratumor heterogeneity could not be excluded. A median of around 57 of the top 100 tumor clones were detected in paired uninvolved adjacent lung, and 28 of these tumor clones were also found among the top 100 clones of the paired uninvolved adjacent lung. Longer overall survival was associated with higher T cell density in blood, whereas shorter survival was associated with higher clonality in adjacent lung.

At diagnosis, peripheral blood, uninvolved tumor-adjacent lung and tumor were collected and stored as a combination of fresh-frozen and FFPE material. Blood samples were analyzed as peripheral blood mononuclear cells for TCR repertoire profiling. This clone appeared a single time. The clone's antigen remains unknown. Within one base of it there is no much larger clone, and no base qualities were kept. The immunoSEQ Assay was used to sequence TCR beta CDR3 regions from DNA. Concerning the study's data processing: T cell density was computed as TCR beta template counts normalized to usable DNA estimated by amplifying housekeeping genes. Richness was estimated with the preseqR package, extrapolating to 400,000 templates for PBMC samples and 120,000 templates for tissue samples. Clonality was defined as one minus Pielou's evenness. To identify tissue-enriched TCRs, differential abundance testing was run on productive amino-acid clonotypes with a minimum total count of 5 and an alpha of 0.1. The Jaccard Index and the Morisita Overlap Index were used to measure how much the repertoires overlapped between compartments. TCR beta CDR3s were clustered by GLIPH together with public tetramer-defined viral CDR3s, and at least three viral sequences plus V-gene enrichment were required for viral motifs. What TCRdb holds here is the immuneACCESS table cut down to in-frame rearrangements. Part of the clones is not present; checked against another copy, under half of the missing clones reflect an unresolved V gene, and the others are unexplained. Clonal size and the V and J genes are those of that table, whereas D and trimming came from the DNA. This sample holds over 20,000 clones; about four fifths were observed only once. Jointly, the top ten make up roughly 5% of the sample.

Taken from cysteine to phenylalanine, the CDR3 has 13 residues. Here the CDR3 DNA is all that survives: 39 bases in frame from base 1. Trimmed from V: 5 bases; trimmed from J: 4 bases; junction bases lacking a gene match: 3. CDR1 SGHTA and CDR2 FQGNSA were looked up in the germline V gene. Source: PBMCs, taken before any cancer treatment. This TCR came from a man between 40 and 70 years old with stage II lung adenocarcinoma. The chain employs TRBV7-2 and TRBJ1-1; TRBD1 aligns with 8 central bases. The nucleotides read TGTGCCAGCAGCAGAACAGGGGGCACTGAAGCTTTCTTT. Its amino acids are CASSRTGGTEAFF.